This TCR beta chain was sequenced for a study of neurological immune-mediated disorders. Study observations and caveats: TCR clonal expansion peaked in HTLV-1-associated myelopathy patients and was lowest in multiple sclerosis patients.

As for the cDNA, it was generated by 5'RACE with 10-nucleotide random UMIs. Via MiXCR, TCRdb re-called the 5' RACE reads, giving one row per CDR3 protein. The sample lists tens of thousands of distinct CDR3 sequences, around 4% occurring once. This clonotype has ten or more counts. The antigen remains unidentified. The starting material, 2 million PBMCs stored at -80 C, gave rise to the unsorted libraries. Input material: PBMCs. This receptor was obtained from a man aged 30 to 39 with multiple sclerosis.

The CDR3 is CSVEDWRGSGELFF. The CDR3 nucleotides are TGCAGCGTTGAAGATTGGAGGGGGAGCGGGGAGCTGTTTTTT. V gene TRBV29-1 combines with J gene TRBJ2-2, with D possibly being TRBD1 or TRBD2 (6 bases each). Between the trimmed V and J ends, which lost 0 bases and 7 bases, there was a span of 12 bases. Per the germline V gene, CDR1 is SQVTM and CDR2 is ANQGSEA. The CDR3 covers 14 residues.